The 10 T cell receptor beta chains reported below all come from one sample, sequenced in a study of blood T cell repertoires in COVID-19 (TCRdb year 2020). Libraries were built with the immunoSEQ multiplex PCR assay. What TCRdb holds here is the immuneACCESS table cut down to in-frame rearrangements. Part of the clones is not present; checked against another copy, under half of the missing clones reflect an unresolved V gene, and the others are unexplained. The sample includes about 300,000 clones, with 65% to 90% observed a single time. 10% to 15% of the sample comes from the top ten. Sequenced sample: peripheral blood. The origin of the receptors is a human donor in a cohort sampled during active COVID-19.

The chain links TRBV7-2 to TRBJ2-5, with 8 bases lining up with TRBD2. After removal of 5 bases from V and 5 bases from J, the junction contained 7 bases not matched to a gene. In germline, CDR1 is SGHTA, CDR2 FQGNSA. The CDR3 sequence is 14 residues long. CDR3 nucleotide sequence: TGTGCCAGCAGCCTACTCCGGGGGGGGGAGACCCAGTACTTC. This gives the protein CASSLLRGGETQYF.

In its sample, this clone was seen a few times. The rearrangement links TRBV21-1 to TRBJ2-1; TRBD1 is the table's D call, not checked against the DNA. TRBV21-1 is shown as a pseudogene. The CDR3 extends over 16 amino acids. Here the CDR3 reads CASSYTQGSRCDEQFF. The CDR3 coding sequence is TGTGCCAGCAGCTACACACAGGGTTCTAGGTGCGATGAGCAGTTCTTC.

The chain joins TRBV28 to TRBJ2-7, with 8 bases lining up with TRBD2. Germline loops: CDR1 MDHEN, CDR2 SYDVKM. The CDR3 runs 13 residues. V dropped 10 bases and J dropped 0; count of bases not matched to a gene: 5. CDR3 DNA sequence: TGTGCCACCACGGGAGGGGTCTCCTACGAGCAGTACTTC. It translates to CATTGGVSYEQYF.

The chain has TRBV6-4 and TRBJ2-1; 7 nucleotides match TRBD2. V gave up 7 bases and J gave up 0 bases; unmatched junction bases: 3. The germline gives CDR1 MRHNA, CDR2 SNTAGT. The CDR3 is made up of 14 amino acids. CDR3 residues: CASKRDSSYNEQFF. The CDR3 coding sequence is TGTGCCAGCAAGCGGGATTCCTCCTACAATGAGCAGTTCTTC.

The V call is TRBV11-2, the J call TRBJ2-5; 8 nucleotides match TRBD1. Per germline, CDR1 SGHAT and CDR2 FQNNGV. This CDR3 contains 14 residues. With V trimmed by 2 bases and J by 2 bases, 1 base remained unmatched. Here the CDR3 DNA reads TGTGCCAGCAGCTTAAACAGGGGGCAAGAGACCCAGTACTTC. This encodes CASSLNRGQETQYF.

The chain recombines TRBV7-2 with TRBJ2-1; 8 nucleotides line up with TRBD1. The CDR3 consists of 15 residues. Germline-derived CDR1 and CDR2 are SGHTA and FQGNSA. After removal of 5 bases from V and 1 base from J, the junction contained 4 bases not matched to a gene. The CDR3, as DNA: TGTGCCAGCAGCCCCGACAGGGGTTCCTACAATGAGCAGTTCTTC. Protein sequence: CASSPDRGSYNEQFF.

By share of the sample, this clone is medium-sized (0.01 to 0.1%). V usage is TRBV7-8 and J usage is TRBJ1-3; TRBD1 agrees at 8 bases. The CDR3 has 19 residues. The V gene end was trimmed by 5 bases and the J gene end by 1 base; junction bases not matched to a gene: 16. Germline lookup yields CDR1 SGHVS and CDR2 FQNEAQ. The CDR3 loop is CASSPLVGQGTRSGNTIYF. The DNA for the CDR3 is TGTGCCAGCAGCCCCCTAGTTGGACAGGGTACGAGGTCTGGAAACACCATATATTTT.

For the CDR3, the DNA is TGTGCCAGCAGCCCCGGAGGATCCAATGAGCAGTTCTTC. It specifies CASSPGGSNEQFF. The chain has TRBV7-9 and TRBJ2-1; possibly TRBD2 for D (5 bases). V lost 5 bases and J 6 bases, leaving 11 bases between the germline ends. The CDR3 has 13 amino acids. Per the germline V gene, CDR1 is SEHNR and CDR2 is FQNEAQ (reference sequence).

This clone was counted between two and nine times. The chain has TRBV3-1 (or the pseudogene TRBV3-2) and TRBJ1-2; D remains ambiguous. Per germline, CDR1 LGHDT and CDR2 YNNKEL (reference sequence). V was pared by 0 bases and J by 5 bases, with 4 bases between. The CDR3 length is 12 residues. CDR3 in amino acids: CASSQDLYGYTF. CDR3 DNA: TGTGCCAGCAGCCAAGACCTATATGGCTACACCTTC.

CDR3 residues: CASSTGLAYNEQFF. The CDR3 region has the DNA TGTGCCAGCAGCACGGGACTAGCCTACAATGAGCAGTTCTTC. V gene TRBV9 combines with J gene TRBJ2-1; 8 bases are shared with TRBD2. Germline V gives CDR1 SGDLS, CDR2 YYNGEE. This CDR3 contains 14 residues. V lost 4 bases and J lost 2; bases outside the gene matches: 2.